A single sample gave rise to the 14 T cell receptor beta chains below, sequenced in a study of OX40 agonist ivuxolimab in advanced cancers. TCRdb's table, derived via immunoSEQ multiplex PCR, lists solely in-frame clones and lacks some. The data hold just under 85,000 clones, with about 81% observed a single time. Specimen: CD4+ or CD8+ T cells sorted from blood, collected in a trial of the OX40 agonist ivuxolimab. Source of these receptors: an adult with an advanced solid tumor such as melanoma, head and neck, liver or kidney cancer.

Here the CDR3 DNA reads TGTGCCAGCAGCCTGGGACCACAAGGTAGTTCACCCCTCCACTTT. This codes for CASSLGPQGSSPLHF. The chain links TRBV9 to TRBJ1-6, with a tentative D call TRBD1 (5 bases). CDR1 SGDLS and CDR2 YYNGEE come from the germline V gene. CDR3 length: 15 residues. Trimming stripped 4 bases from V and 9 bases from J, with 17 bases between.

This clone was seen a handful of times. V usage is TRBV9 and J usage is TRBJ2-1; 8 bases agree with TRBD2. Germline values: CDR1 SGDLS, CDR2 YYNGEE. This CDR3 region has 13 residues. J lost 9 bases, V lost 4 bases, and 6 bases had no gene match. Here the CDR3 reads CASSFTREGEQFF. CDR3 bases: TGTGCCAGCAGCTTTACTCGGGAGGGTGAGCAGTTCTTC.

This clone ranks as medium-sized (0.01 to 0.1%). This chain joins TRBV10-3 and TRBJ2-2; 12 bases align to TRBD2. Losses at the gene ends were 5 bases for V and 2 bases for J; bases not matched to a gene: 3. The CDR3 has 16 amino acids. Germline values: CDR1 ENHRY, CDR2 SYGVKD. The CDR3 loop reads CAISRLAGANTGELFF. CDR3 nucleotides: TGTGCCATCAGTCGACTAGCGGGGGCAAACACCGGGGAGCTGTTTTTT.

V usage is TRBV5-1 and J usage is TRBJ2-6, with D unresolved. With 4 bases removed from V and 0 bases from J, the gap between germline ends came to 8 bases. Germline V CDR1 and CDR2: SGHRS, YFSETQ. CDR3 size: 15 residues. CDR3 in DNA: TGCGCCAGCAGCAAGGCCGCCTCTGGGGCCAACGTCCTGACTTTC. Its protein product is CASSKAASGANVLTF. The full variable domain, its missing parts supplied by reference TRBV5-1 and TRBJ2-6, is KAGVTQTPRYLIKTRGQQVTLSCSPISGHRSVSWYQQTPGQGLQFLFEYFSETQRNKGNFPGRFSGRQFSNSRSEMNVSTLELGDSALYLCASSKAASGANVLTFGAGSRLTVL.

In its sample, this clone was seen once. The J gene is TRBJ2-5, the V gene TRBV18; no reliable D call. The V and J ends lost 2 bases and 4 bases respectively, with 8 bases between them. CDR1 KGHSH and CDR2 LQKENI come from the germline V gene. CDR3 length: 13 amino acids. Written as DNA, the CDR3 is TGTGCCAGCTCACCAGGGGTGGGAGAGACCCAGTACTTC. Protein: CASSPGVGETQYF.

This chain links TRBV5-1 with TRBJ2-2; D is ambiguous. There are 16 residues in the CDR3. Trimming stripped 3 bases from V and 1 base from J, with 13 bases between. Germline V gene lookup returns CDR1 SGHRS and CDR2 YFSETQ. CDR3 sequence (DNA): TGCGCCAGCAGCTACAGTATTCTAGGGAACACCGGGGAGCTGTTTTTT. It specifies CASSYSILGNTGELFF.

A single count supports this clone. The chain recombines TRBV7-9 with TRBJ1-4; D unclear. V was cut by 0 bases and J by 0 bases, with 8 bases left in between. This CDR3 has 16 amino acids. Germline V gives CDR1 SEHNR, CDR2 FQNEAQ (reference sequence). This CDR3 is CASSLASASTNEKLFF. For the CDR3, the DNA is TGTGCCAGCAGCTTAGCATCGGCATCAACTAATGAAAAACTGTTTTTT.

The sample holds a few counts of this clone. The genes are TRBV10-3 and TRBJ1-2, with TRBD1 matching over 7 bases. Losses at the gene ends were 6 bases for V and 8 bases for J; bases not matched to a gene: 9. The CDR3 runs to 13 residues. CDR1 ENHRY and CDR2 SYGVKD come from the germline V gene. This CDR3 reads CAIRDDRAGGYTF. CDR3 sequence (DNA): TGTGCCATCAGGGACGACAGGGCTGGAGGCTACACCTTC.

The CDR3 reads CASSYSSLTPDREQFF. CDR3 nucleotide sequence: TGTGCCAGCAGTTACTCCTCCTTAACTCCCGACAGGGAGCAGTTCTTC. The V gene is TRBV6-7, the J gene TRBJ2-1, with a weak D call TRBD1 (6 bases). TRBV6-7 is known as an ORF, though its function is uncertain. There are 16 residues in the CDR3. The germline V and J ends were trimmed by 0 bases and 10 bases, with 19 bases remaining between them.

This chain connects TRBV2 to TRBJ1-5, with TRBD1 identical over 7 bases. The CDR3 runs 16 residues. Germline loops: CDR1 SNHLY, CDR2 FYNNEI. The ends lost 6 bases at V and 3 bases at J; junction bases unmatched: 11. The CDR3 DNA follows: TGTGCCAGCAGGGGAACAGGGGCCCCCCACAATCAGCCCCAGCATTTT. Amino acid sequence: CASRGTGAPHNQPQHF.

The rearrangement links TRBV5-1 to TRBJ2-2; a weak D match, TRBD1 (7 bases). Germline V gene sequence: CDR1 SGHRS, CDR2 YFSETQ. Trimming stripped 4 bases from V and 5 bases from J, with 18 bases between. CDR3 length: 16 residues. Here the CDR3 DNA reads TGCGCCAGCAGCCCGGGACAGACAAGCGGGACCGGGGAGCTGTTTTTT. Its protein product is CASSPGQTSGTGELFF. Full variable domain (rest looked up from reference TRBV5-1 and TRBJ2-2): KAGVTQTPRYLIKTRGQQVTLSCSPISGHRSVSWYQQTPGQGLQFLFEYFSETQRNKGNFPGRFSGRQFSNSRSEMNVSTLELGDSALYLCASSPGQTSGTGELFFGEGSRLTVL.

V gene TRBV30 combines with J gene TRBJ2-7; no reliable D call. The germline gives CDR1 GTSNPN, CDR2 SVGIG (reference sequence). V lost 1 base to trimming and J lost 4 bases, with 5 bases between them. The CDR3 runs to 11 residues. CDR3 in DNA: TGTGCCTGGAGTGGCCAGTACGAGCAGTACTTC. It is translated as CAWSGQYEQYF.

J is TRBJ2-7 and V is TRBV4-2, with 12 nucleotides matching TRBD2. The CDR3 has 17 amino acids. Germline V gives CDR1 LGHNA, CDR2 YNFKEQ. V gave up 1 base and J gave up 2 bases; unmatched junction bases: 6. The CDR3 reads CASSQVGWTSGTYEQYF. The DNA of the CDR3 is TGTGCCAGCAGCCAAGTAGGTTGGACTAGCGGGACCTACGAGCAGTACTTC.

The chain carries TRBV10-3 and TRBJ1-2; D possibly corresponds to TRBD1 (5 bases). The V end was cut by 2 bases, the J end by 0 bases, with 10 bases between. The germline gives CDR1 ENHRY, CDR2 SYGVKD. This CDR3 region has 15 residues. The CDR3 reads CAISEVGGTNYGYTF. The CDR3 nucleotides are TGTGCCATCAGTGAGGTGGGGGGGACTAACTATGGCTACACCTTC.